A single sample is the source of the 26 T cell receptor beta chains below, sequenced in a study of TIL therapy for anti-PD-1-resistant metastatic lung cancer. Time point of the sample: pre-treatment sample, taken before nivolumab and TIL therapy. Pleural nodules or supraclavicular lymph nodes made up most of the excised metastases sampled. The immunoSEQ assay was v3. Only in-frame clones appear in the TCRdb table, and some are missing; sequencing was by immunoSEQ multiplex PCR. Here the sample spans more than 90,000 clones, roughly 65% being singletons. This material consisted of tumor tissue, taken at baseline. Receptors were obtained from a person aged 25 to 85 with non-small cell lung cancer.

The chain joins TRBV28 to TRBJ1-5; D gene ambiguous. The CDR3 contains 13 residues. Germline-derived CDR1 and CDR2 are MDHEN and SYDVKM. Deletions cut 6 bases from V and 2 bases from J, with 8 bases between. CDR3 region: CASRGGGNQPQHF. The CDR3 region has the DNA TGTGCCAGCAGGGGTGGGGGCAATCAGCCCCAGCATTTT.

The V call is TRBV5-1, the J call TRBJ2-1, with D uncertain. CDR3 length: 13 residues. Trimming removed 1 base from V and 5 bases from J, with 7 bases in between. CDR1 and CDR2 (germline): SGHRS, YFSETQ. The CDR3 sequence: CASSLQANNEQFF. The CDR3 DNA is TGCGCCAGCAGCTTGCAGGCAAACAATGAGCAGTTCTTC.

The table lists this clone with a count of one. The chain links TRBV7-9 to TRBJ2-5; 10 bases agree with TRBD1. V gave up 5 bases and J gave up 1 base; unmatched junction bases: 4. Per germline, CDR1 SEHNR and CDR2 FQNEAQ (reference sequence). This CDR3 has 15 amino acids. The CDR3 DNA sequence: TGTGCCAGCAGCCCCCGGGACAGGGGCCAAGAGACCCAGTACTTC. Protein sequence: CASSPRDRGQETQYF.

This chain joins TRBV19 and TRBJ1-4, with D uncertain. The V end lost 5 bases, the J end lost 1 base, and 11 bases lay between the germline ends. Germline values: CDR1 LNHDA, CDR2 SQIVND (reference sequence). The CDR3 spans 15 residues. The CDR3: CASSPPVGTNEKLFF. For the CDR3, the DNA is TGTGCCAGTAGTCCCCCGGTGGGAACTAATGAAAAACTGTTTTTT.

The rearrangement joins TRBV30 to TRBJ1-3; D remains unclear. The CDR3 sequence is 13 residues long. Germline assignment: CDR1 GTSNPN and CDR2 SVGIG (reference sequence). Deletions cut 1 base from V and 8 bases from J, with 12 bases between. CDR3 sequence: CAWSEGIWDTIYF. As DNA, the CDR3 is TGTGCCTGGAGTGAAGGGATCTGGGACACCATATATTTT.

The rearrangement uses TRBV30 and TRBJ2-7, with TRBD1 matching 8 bases. The J segment lost 4 bases and the V segment lost 3 bases, leaving 8 bases of the junction unmatched. This CDR3 contains 14 residues. Germline loops: CDR1 GTSNPN, CDR2 SVGIG (reference sequence). CDR3 sequence reads: CAWSSWTGWYEQYF. For the CDR3, the DNA is TGTGCCTGGAGCTCCTGGACAGGGTGGTACGAGCAGTACTTC.

This chain connects TRBV7-2 to TRBJ2-5, with D uncertain. CDR1 is SGHTA and CDR2 is FQGNSA in the germline V gene. Trimming stripped 1 base from V and 5 bases from J, with 14 bases between. CDR3 length equals 15 residues. CDR3 sequence reads: CASSLDGQYFETQYF. CDR3 DNA: TGTGCCAGCAGCTTAGATGGTCAGTACTTCGAGACCCAGTACTTC.

The rearrangement joins TRBV10-3 to TRBJ1-3; D is uncertain. Germline CDR1 ENHRY, CDR2 SYGVKD. V lost 0 bases to trimming and J lost 0 bases, with 9 bases between them. CDR3 length equals 16 residues. The CDR3 reads CAISESSPYSGNTIYF. Here the CDR3 DNA reads TGTGCCATCAGTGAGTCGTCACCTTACTCTGGAAACACCATATATTTT.

The chain joins TRBV6-2 or TRBV6-3 to TRBJ2-1; D might be TRBD2 (7 bases). The CDR3 totals 14 residues. The V end was cut by 6 bases, the J end by 4 bases, with 13 bases between. CDR1 is MNHEY and CDR2 is SVGEGT in the germline V gene. CDR3 sequence: CASSSRGRYNEQFF. CDR3 nucleotide sequence: TGTGCCAGCAGCTCGCGGGGGCGTTACAATGAGCAGTTCTTC.

J is TRBJ1-1 and V is TRBV24-1, with no clear D. The length of the CDR3 is 13 residues. Trimming cost V 3 bases and J 5 bases, with 9 bases left between them. Germline-derived CDR1 and CDR2 are KGHDR and SFDVKD. DNA for the CDR3: TGTGCCACCAGTGATCCGGGGAGAACTGAAGCTTTCTTT. This codes for CATSDPGRTEAFF.

V and J are TRBV27 and TRBJ1-2; D is ambiguous. The CDR3 runs to 15 residues. Germline assignment: CDR1 MNHEY and CDR2 SMNVEV (reference sequence). V shed 3 bases and J shed 2 bases, with 13 bases lying between them. The CDR3 DNA follows: TGTGCCAGCAGTTTTGGTGCGTACTCCAACTATGGCTACACCTTC. The encoded protein is CASSFGAYSNYGYTF.

This clone appeared once. This chain links TRBV28 with TRBJ2-1; D is ambiguous. Germline CDR1 MDHEN, CDR2 SYDVKM. Deletions cut 6 bases from V and 0 bases from J, with 6 bases between. This CDR3 spans 13 amino acids. The CDR3 spells CASSRSSYNEQFF. DNA of the CDR3: TGTGCCAGCAGCAGGAGCTCCTACAATGAGCAGTTCTTC. The full variable domain, completed using reference TRBV28 and TRBJ2-1, is DVKVTQSSRYLVKRTGEKVFLECVQDMDHENMFWYRQDPGLGLRLIYFSYDVKMKEKGDIPEGYSVSREKKERFSLILESASTNQTSMYLCASSRSSYNEQFFGPGTRLTVL.

V and J are TRBV18 and TRBJ1-1, with unresolved D. V was cut by 3 bases and J by 1 base, with 12 bases left in between. CDR3 length equals 15 residues. Germline lookup yields CDR1 KGHSH and CDR2 LQKENI. DNA of the CDR3: TGTGCCAGCTCACCCGGGGAGGCCAGGAACACTGAAGCTTTCTTT. Protein: CASSPGEARNTEAFF.

V usage is TRBV7-2 and J usage is TRBJ1-5, with D perhaps matching TRBD1 (5 bases). This CDR3 has 13 amino acids. The germline gives CDR1 SGHTA, CDR2 FQGNSA. Trimming removed 8 bases at V and 7 bases at J, with 15 bases between. The CDR3 region has the DNA TGTGCCAGCGCCGGGGGGATGAACCAGCCCCAGCATTTT. This encodes CASAGGMNQPQHF.

The chain carries TRBV3-1 (or the pseudogene TRBV3-2) and TRBJ2-7; D ambiguous. The germline V gene has CDR1 LGHDT and CDR2 YNNKEL (reference sequence). Trimming cost V 3 bases and J 7 bases, with 10 bases left between them. The CDR3 has 12 residues. The CDR3 DNA is TGTGCCAGCAGCCATGCCCCTGAAGAGCAGTACTTC. Translation gives CASSHAPEEQYF.

V gene TRBV5-1 combines with J gene TRBJ2-3; D is unresolved. The germline CDR1 and CDR2 sequences are SGHRS and YFSETQ. CDR3 size: 11 residues. V dropped 5 bases and J dropped 2 bases, with 3 bases sitting between them. Here the CDR3 reads CASRFTDTQYF. The CDR3 nucleotides are TGCGCCAGCAGGTTCACAGATACGCAGTATTTT. Full variable domain (rest looked up from reference TRBV5-1 and TRBJ2-3): KAGVTQTPRYLIKTRGQQVTLSCSPISGHRSVSWYQQTPGQGLQFLFEYFSETQRNKGNFPGRFSGRQFSNSRSEMNVSTLELGDSALYLCASRFTDTQYFGPGTRLTVL.

The chain couples TRBV6-5 to TRBJ1-4, with D maybe TRBD1 (5 bases). CDR3 length: 14 amino acids. V was trimmed by 2 bases and J by 5 bases, leaving 9 bases between them. Germline V gives CDR1 MNHEY, CDR2 SVGAGI. The CDR3 bases are TGTGCCAGCAGTTACGGCAGGGCGAATGAAAAACTGTTTTTT. This sequence encodes CASSYGRANEKLFF.

This clone turned up a few times. The chain carries TRBV29-1 and TRBJ1-2; D is unresolved. The germline V and J ends were trimmed by 4 bases and 12 bases, with 12 bases remaining between them. CDR3 size: 10 residues. The V gene's germline CDR1 is SQVTM and CDR2 ANQGSEA. CDR3 sequence (DNA): TGCAGCGTTGGAACGTCCTTTGACACCTTC. It translates to CSVGTSFDTF.

This clone is deemed medium-sized. The rearrangement joins TRBV28 to TRBJ1-6; perhaps TRBD1 as D (5 bases). CDR3 length: 13 residues. V lost 11 bases and J lost 9, with 17 bases in between. Germline CDR1 reads MDHEN; CDR2 reads SYDVKM. The CDR3 nucleotides read TGTGCCGGGGGAGCCAGGGTAGGTTCACCCCTCCACTTT. It is translated as CAGGARVGSPLHF. Combining the CDR3 with reference TRBV28 and TRBJ1-6 gives the whole variable domain DVKVTQSSRYLVKRTGEKVFLECVQDMDHENMFWYRQDPGLGLRLIYFSYDVKMKEKGDIPEGYSVSREKKERFSLILESASTNQTSMYLCAGGARVGSPLHFGNGTRLTVT.

The chain joins TRBV24-1 to TRBJ2-5; 7 bases fit TRBD2. With 3 bases clipped from V and 5 bases from J, the junction kept 14 bases outside the gene matches. This CDR3 has 17 residues. Germline-derived CDR1 and CDR2 are KGHDR and SFDVKD. CDR3 loop: CATSDGVLASPSETQYF. CDR3 coding DNA: TGTGCCACCAGTGATGGGGTACTAGCGAGCCCTAGTGAGACCCAGTACTTC.

This clone has only a few counts. This chain uses TRBV4-1 with TRBJ1-3; no definite D call. The CDR3 is 18 residues long. From germline, CDR1 is MGHRA and CDR2 YSYEKL. Trimming left V 0 bases short and J 0 bases short, with 15 bases between. The CDR3 DNA follows: TGCGCCAGCAGCCAAGATGCCCCTTTGGTGAGCTCTGGAAACACCATATATTTT. As protein: CASSQDAPLVSSGNTIYF.

This clone turned up a few times. This rearrangement joins TRBV7-9 to TRBJ2-1, with 11 positions matching TRBD2. From germline, CDR1 is SEHNR and CDR2 FQNEAQ (reference sequence). CDR3 length: 11 amino acids. Losses at the gene ends were 4 bases for V and 14 bases for J; bases not matched to a gene: 1. The CDR3 protein is CASSSTSGKFF. CDR3 nucleotide sequence: TGTGCCAGCAGCTCGACTAGCGGGAAGTTCTTC. Complete variable domain (other parts from reference TRBV7-9 and TRBJ2-1): DTGVSQNPRHKITKRGQNVTFRCDPISEHNRLYWYRQTLGQGPEFLTYFQNEAQLEKSRLLSDRFSAERPKGSFSTLEIQRTEQGDSAMYLCASSSTSGKFFGPGTRLTVL.

Concerning this clone: The sample contains more than one DNA sequence encoding this CDR3. The genes are TRBV5-1 and TRBJ2-3; D not resolved. CDR1 and CDR2 (germline): SGHRS, YFSETQ. This CDR3 region has 13 residues. V lost 0 bases and J lost 4, with 6 bases in between. CDR3 protein: CASSLGGPDTQYF. The CDR3 nucleotides read TGCGCCAGCAGCTTGGGCGGACCAGATACGCAGTATTTT.

The chain carries TRBV24-1 and TRBJ2-5; D might be TRBD1 or TRBD2, each matching 6 bases. This CDR3 has 14 residues. Looked up from germline, CDR1 is KGHDR and CDR2 is SFDVKD. Trimming took 4 bases from V and 3 from J, leaving 11 bases between them. DNA of the CDR3: TGTGCCACCAGTGACCCTAGGGGGGAAGAGACCCAGTACTTC. This codes for CATSDPRGEETQYF.

The chain joins TRBV27 to TRBJ2-3, with D hard to call. There are 15 residues in the CDR3. CDR1 is MNHEY, CDR2 SMNVEV, per germline (reference sequence). V shed 3 bases and J shed 1 base, with 11 bases lying between them. The DNA for the CDR3 is TGTGCCAGCAGTTTCTGGGGTTCGGGCACAGATACGCAGTATTTT. Residues: CASSFWGSGTDTQYF.

This chain joins TRBV5-4 and TRBJ2-5; 8 nucleotides line up with TRBD2. Trimming cost V 5 bases and J 7 bases; bases outside gene matches: 16. Germline assignment: CDR1 SGHNT and CDR2 YYREEE (reference sequence). The CDR3 sequence is 16 residues long. CDR3 DNA: TGTGCCAGCAGTACTGGACTAGCTTCCTTTTTTGGGACCCAGTACTTC. This gives the protein CASSTGLASFFGTQYF.